The text below deals with one T cell receptor (beta chain). Its cognate antigen has yet to be identified. No base-level quality is on record; no much larger clone is a single base apart. The time point label for this specimen denotes: baseline before first vaccination. Samples from vaccinated people were obtained from the UK trials COV001 and COV002, which included a single-blind randomized controlled phase 2/3 trial of AZD1222 (ChAdOx1 nCoV-19) in healthy adults. For TCRbeta chain sequencing, PBMC samples from trial participants were taken at day 0 and at day 28 after the second dose. From the cysteine up to the phenylalanine, the CDR3 has a length of 15 residues. Only the CDR3 portion is preserved as DNA: 45 bases, with reading frame beginning at the first base. CDR1 and CDR2, looked up from the germline V gene (reference sequence), are DFQATT and SNEGSKA. V drops 3 bases and J drops 4 bases, leaving 13 bases in between.

This specimen comes from a study of T cell responses to AZD1222 COVID-19 vaccine (dated by TCRdb to the early 2020s). In terms of the full investigation: AZD1222 recipients given second doses at about 4 weeks or at about 12 weeks were pooled, since spike-specific TCR depth and breadth were not found to differ between the two schedules. Trial participants were enrolled by age into subgroups of 18-55, 56-69 and 70-plus years, and 148, 28 and 57 TCR-sequenced participants, respectively, were included in these subgroups. TCR sequencing was performed for 230 to 250 trial participants, of whom around 200 were given two doses of AZD1222 and around 25 were given two doses of MenACWY control vaccine.

The paper's findings and limits, for the study overall: Participants were mostly white British, with more females than males. The authors suggested clonal diversity may have been underestimated. Epitopes outside the regions mutated in the B.1.351 and B.1.1.7 variants were reportedly recognized by nearly half of the unique spike-specific TCRs. Only five or six AZD1222 recipients were SARS-CoV-2 seropositive at baseline, limiting conclusions about previously exposed vaccinees. Because no samples from the day 14 peak response were available, repertoires could be characterized only after the peak T cell response. CD4 TCRs associated with the vaccine covered the entire spike protein, and the dominant responses were in regions 160-218 and 743-854. After two AZD1222 doses, both the breadth and the depth of spike-specific TCRs were significantly higher than at day 0 and than in MenACWY recipients. The 56-69-year group was small, and its depth increase did not reach significance, likely because of low power.

The CDR3 regions of human TCRbeta chains were subjected to immunosequencing. Processing in the source paper ran as follows. TCRs in the repertoires were matched against a reference library of SARS-CoV-2-specific TCRs that had been generated with the MIRA antigen-specificity platform. Breadth was defined as the fraction of unique TCRs that were SARS-CoV-2-associated. Depth was defined as the fraction of total T cells that were SARS-CoV-2-associated. Using the MIRA data, each spike-specific TCR was assigned both to the spike region to which the TCR was reactive and to a CD4 or CD8 class. Log10-transformed breadth and depth values were compared by one-way ANOVA with Sidak's multiple comparisons tests. In TCRdb, the immuneACCESS table is reduced to in-frame sequences with V and J assigned. These tables do not hold every clone; where another copy was compared, an unresolved V gene accounts for under half, and the others remain unexplained. That table supplies the V and J calls and clone size; D and trimming were determined from the DNA. For this sample there are approximately 110,000 clones; roughly 84% appear just once. The ten largest clones take up around 1.2% of the sample.

The source of this sequence is an adult in good health. The chain is encoded by TRBV20-1 joined to TRBJ1-6; the D gene remains uncertain. Source: peripheral blood, taken on day 0 of AZD1222 vaccination. The CDR3 protein is CSASGGTGYNSPLHF. The DNA sequence is given as TGCAGTGCTAGTGGTGGTACGGGATATAATTCACCCCTCCACTTT.